What follows are 2 T cell receptor beta chains derived from one specimen sequenced in a study of T-cell reconstitution after alpha-beta-depleted transplantation in children. It was with unique molecular identifiers that the TCRbeta library was prepared. TCRdb fed the PCR reads into MiXCR, producing one record per CDR3 protein. The sample records approximately 630,000 distinct CDR3 sequences, around 13% being singletons. The specimen was PBMCs, collected before TCRalphabeta/CD19-depleted stem cell transplant. The origin of the receptors is a girl aged 2-10 years with congenital amegakaryocytic thrombocytopenia, due to receive a stem cell transplant.

The chain links TRBV7-8 to TRBJ2-3; 15 bases map to TRBD2. Trimming at V came to 5 bases and at J to 2 bases, leaving 8 bases not matched to a gene. CDR1 is SGHVS and CDR2 is FQNEAQ in the germline V gene. The CDR3 spans 18 residues. The CDR3, as DNA: TGTGCCAGCAGCCCAACCGGGACTAGCGGGGGGTACACAGATACGCAGTATTTT. This encodes CASSPTGTSGGYTDTQYF.

This clonotype was counted at least ten times. V gene TRBV20-1 combines with J gene TRBJ1-1; unclear D gene. V lost 1 base, J lost 1 base, and 10 bases lay in between. The length of the CDR3 is 14 residues. The V gene's germline CDR1 is DFQATT and CDR2 SNEGSKA (reference sequence). The CDR3 sequence is CSARGGTGNTEAFF. The CDR3 nucleotides are TGCAGTGCTAGAGGGGGAACGGGGAACACTGAAGCTTTCTTT.